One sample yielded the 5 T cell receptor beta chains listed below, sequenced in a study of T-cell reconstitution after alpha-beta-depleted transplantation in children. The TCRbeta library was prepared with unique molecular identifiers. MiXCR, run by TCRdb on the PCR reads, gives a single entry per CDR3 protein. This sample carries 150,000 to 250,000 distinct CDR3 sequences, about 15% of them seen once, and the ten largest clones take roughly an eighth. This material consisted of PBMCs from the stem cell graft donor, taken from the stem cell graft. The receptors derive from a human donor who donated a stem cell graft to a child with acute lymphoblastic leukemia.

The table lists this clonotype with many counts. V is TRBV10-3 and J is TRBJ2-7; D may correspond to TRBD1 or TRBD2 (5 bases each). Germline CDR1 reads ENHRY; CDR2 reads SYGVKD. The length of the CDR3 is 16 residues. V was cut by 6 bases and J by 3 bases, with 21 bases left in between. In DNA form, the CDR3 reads TGTGCCATCAGCGAAAGTTTGGGGACGGGTCACTACGAGCAGTACTTC. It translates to CAISESLGTGHYEQYF.

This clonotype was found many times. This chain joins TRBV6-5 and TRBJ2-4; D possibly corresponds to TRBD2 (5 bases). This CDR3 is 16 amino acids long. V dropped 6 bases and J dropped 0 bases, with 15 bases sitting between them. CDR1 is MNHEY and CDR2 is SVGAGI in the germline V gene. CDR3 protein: CASRRGGELAKNIQYF. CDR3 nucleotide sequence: TGTGCCAGCAGGCGAGGTGGGGAGCTAGCCAAAAACATTCAGTACTTC.

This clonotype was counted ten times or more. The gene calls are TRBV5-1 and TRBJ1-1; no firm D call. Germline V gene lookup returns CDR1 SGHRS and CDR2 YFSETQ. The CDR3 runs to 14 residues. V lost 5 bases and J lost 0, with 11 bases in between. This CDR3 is CASSPRTVNTEAFF. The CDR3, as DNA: TGCGCCAGCAGTCCTAGGACGGTGAACACTGAAGCTTTCTTT.

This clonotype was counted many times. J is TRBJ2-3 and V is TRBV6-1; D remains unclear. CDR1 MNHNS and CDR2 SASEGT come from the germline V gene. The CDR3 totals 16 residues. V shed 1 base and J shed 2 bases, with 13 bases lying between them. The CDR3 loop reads CASSEEGYQSTDTQYF. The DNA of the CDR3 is TGTGCCAGCAGTGAAGAGGGCTACCAATCCACAGATACGCAGTATTTT.

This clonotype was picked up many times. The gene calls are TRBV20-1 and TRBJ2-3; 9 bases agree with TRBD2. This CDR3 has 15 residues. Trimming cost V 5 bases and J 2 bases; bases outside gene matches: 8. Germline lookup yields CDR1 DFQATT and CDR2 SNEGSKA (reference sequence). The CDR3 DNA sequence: TGCAGTGCTTCAAAGGGACTAGCTTCCACAGATACGCAGTATTTT. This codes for CSASKGLASTDTQYF.